The rows below give T cell receptor beta chains drawn from one sample of a study of OX40 agonist ivuxolimab in advanced cancers. The repertoire was sequenced with immunoSEQ multiplex PCR; TCRdb's copy has only in-frame clones and lacks some. The sample includes approximately 100,000 clones, roughly nine tenths seen only once; the top ten take roughly 0.53%. This sample comprised CD4+ or CD8+ T cells sorted from blood, obtained in a trial of the OX40 agonist ivuxolimab. The receptor source for this set is an adult with an advanced solid tumor such as melanoma, head and neck, liver or kidney cancer. Each CDR3 is given with its conserved first and last residue. A D gene is named only where the DNA matches it firmly. Clone size is given for some rows only: seen once, a few or many times, or a class if the clone is expanded.

cdr3_aa cdr3_nt v_call d_call clone_size j_call
CASSLGTPYGYTF TGTGCCAGCAGCTTAGGGACGCCCTATGGCTACACCTTC TRBV7-8 - - TRBJ1-2
CASSHNYYEQYF TGTGCCAGCAGCCATAACTACTACGAGCAGTACTTC TRBV14 - - TRBJ2-7
CASSLAAGRTDTQYF TGTGCCAGCAGCTTGGCCGCAGGGCGGACAGATACGCAGTATTTT TRBV5-4 - - TRBJ2-3
CASSGGTSQTDTQYF TGTGCCAGTAGTGGCGGGACTAGCCAAACAGATACGCAGTATTTT TRBV19 TRBD2 - TRBJ2-3
CASSPLAGEQFF TGTGCTAGTTCGCCTCTAGCCGGTGAGCAGTTCTTC TRBV12-5 - once TRBJ2-1
CASSSVRNTIYF TGTGCCAGCAGCTCGGTCCGGAACACCATATATTTT TRBV7-8 - - TRBJ1-3
CASTGQGLEKLFF TGTGCCAGCACAGGTCAGGGACTTGAAAAACTGTTTTTT TRBV5-8 - - TRBJ1-4
CASSYSRASYNSPLHF TGTGCCAGCAGTTACTCCAGGGCCTCCTATAATTCACCCCTCCACTTT TRBV6-6 - - TRBJ1-6
CASSRSGGLNTEAFF TGTGCCAGCAGCCGGTCAGGGGGACTGAACACTGAAGCTTTCTTT TRBV7-8 TRBD1 - TRBJ1-1
CASSLERGVSDTQYF TGTGCCAGCAGCTTAGAAAGAGGGGTCAGTGATACGCAGTATTTT TRBV13 - - TRBJ2-3
CASSLGQGADGYTF TGCGCCAGCAGCTTGGGACAGGGGGCGGATGGCTACACCTTC TRBV5-1 TRBD1 - TRBJ1-2
CASSYLGVRETQYF TGTGCCAGCAGTTATCTGGGAGTCCGAGAGACCCAGTACTTC TRBV6-6 - - TRBJ2-5
CAWSVGPNTEAFF TGTGCCTGGAGTGTAGGGCCGAACACTGAAGCTTTCTTT TRBV30 - - TRBJ1-1
CASSATSGRAAQYF TGTGCCAGCAGCGCTACTAGCGGGAGGGCCGCGCAGTACTTC TRBV11-3 TRBD2 - TRBJ2-7
CASSQDSLALDTGELFF TGCGCCAGCAGCCAAGACTCACTAGCCCTCGACACCGGGGAGCTGTTTTTT TRBV4-1 - - TRBJ2-2
CASSAGLADYNEQFF TGTGCCAGCAGCGCCGGACTAGCGGACTACAATGAGCAGTTCTTC TRBV9 TRBD2 - TRBJ2-1
CASSYGANEQYF TGTGCCAGCAGTTACGGAGCAAACGAGCAGTACTTC TRBV6-5 - - TRBJ2-7
CASSFGTGVYNEQFF TGTGCCAGCAGCTTTGGGACAGGGGTTTACAATGAGCAGTTCTTC TRBV7-2 TRBD1 once TRBJ2-1
CASSQGQGYEQYF TGTGCCAGCTCCCAGGGCCAGGGCTACGAGCAGTACTTC TRBV2 - - TRBJ2-7
CASSLGATNEKLFF TGTGCCAGCAGCTTAGGGGCTACTAATGAAAAACTGTTTTTT TRBV7-2 - - TRBJ1-4
CASSVGVSGTGELFF TGTGCCAGCAGCGTAGGTGTGTCGGGCACCGGGGAGCTGTTTTTT TRBV9 - - TRBJ2-2
CAWSVGGANEKLFF TGTGCCTGGAGTGTAGGTGGAGCTAATGAAAAACTGTTTTTT TRBV30 - - TRBJ1-4
CAISGQGIYNEQFF TGTGCCATCAGTGGACAGGGGATTTACAATGAGCAGTTCTTC TRBV10-3 TRBD1 - TRBJ2-1
CASSFGGNTGELFF TGTGCCAGCAGCTTCGGAGGGAACACCGGGGAGCTGTTTTTT TRBV11-2 - - TRBJ2-2
CSGQTSYGTDTQYF TGCAGCGGCCAGACTAGCTATGGGACAGATACGCAGTATTTT TRBV29-1 TRBD2 - TRBJ2-3
CASSLSPDEGQYF TGTGCCAGCAGCTTGTCCCCCGACGAGGGGCAGTACTTC TRBV5-4 - - TRBJ2-7
CASSLGGGQYF TGTGCCAGCAGCTTAGGAGGGGGGCAGTATTTT TRBV5-6 - - TRBJ2-3
CAWTAMSGGSPLHF TGTGCCTGGACTGCCATGTCAGGGGGTTCACCCCTCCACTTT TRBV30 TRBD1 - TRBJ1-6
CASSLDSPGLQETQYF TGCGCCAGCAGCTTGGATAGTCCGGGACTACAAGAGACCCAGTACTTC TRBV5-1 TRBD2 - TRBJ2-5
CASSHLRAGYGYTF TGTGCCAGCAGCCACCTCCGGGCGGGGTACGGCTACACCTTC TRBV7-8 - - TRBJ1-2
CASSARLGLNTGELFF TGCGCCAGCAGTGCCCGACTAGGGCTGAACACCGGGGAGCTGTTTTTT TRBV10-1 - - TRBJ2-2
CASSLDRDHYEQYF TGTGCCAGCAGCCTGGACAGGGACCACTACGAGCAGTACTTC TRBV6-5 TRBD1 once TRBJ2-7
CASSFVGFGGTEAFF TGTGCCAGCAGCTTCGTGGGGTTTGGAGGCACTGAAGCTTTCTTT TRBV5-6 - few TRBJ1-1
CASSPGAGSEAFF TGTGCCAGCTCACCCGGGGCAGGGAGTGAAGCTTTCTTT TRBV18 - - TRBJ1-1
CAGNEKGTGGQETQYF TGTGCCGGCAATGAAAAAGGGACAGGGGGCCAAGAGACCCAGTACTTC TRBV30 TRBD1 - TRBJ2-5
CASSHPGTYEQYF TGTGCCAGCTCACATCCCGGGACTTACGAGCAGTACTTC TRBV18 - once TRBJ2-7
CASSPPGLAGGPYEQYF TGCGCCAGCAGCCCACCGGGACTAGCGGGGGGCCCCTACGAGCAGTACTTC TRBV5-1 TRBD2 once TRBJ2-7
CSVEWMGGVSNEQFF TGCAGCGTTGAATGGATGGGGGGAGTTTCGAATGAGCAGTTCTTC TRBV29-1 - - TRBJ2-1